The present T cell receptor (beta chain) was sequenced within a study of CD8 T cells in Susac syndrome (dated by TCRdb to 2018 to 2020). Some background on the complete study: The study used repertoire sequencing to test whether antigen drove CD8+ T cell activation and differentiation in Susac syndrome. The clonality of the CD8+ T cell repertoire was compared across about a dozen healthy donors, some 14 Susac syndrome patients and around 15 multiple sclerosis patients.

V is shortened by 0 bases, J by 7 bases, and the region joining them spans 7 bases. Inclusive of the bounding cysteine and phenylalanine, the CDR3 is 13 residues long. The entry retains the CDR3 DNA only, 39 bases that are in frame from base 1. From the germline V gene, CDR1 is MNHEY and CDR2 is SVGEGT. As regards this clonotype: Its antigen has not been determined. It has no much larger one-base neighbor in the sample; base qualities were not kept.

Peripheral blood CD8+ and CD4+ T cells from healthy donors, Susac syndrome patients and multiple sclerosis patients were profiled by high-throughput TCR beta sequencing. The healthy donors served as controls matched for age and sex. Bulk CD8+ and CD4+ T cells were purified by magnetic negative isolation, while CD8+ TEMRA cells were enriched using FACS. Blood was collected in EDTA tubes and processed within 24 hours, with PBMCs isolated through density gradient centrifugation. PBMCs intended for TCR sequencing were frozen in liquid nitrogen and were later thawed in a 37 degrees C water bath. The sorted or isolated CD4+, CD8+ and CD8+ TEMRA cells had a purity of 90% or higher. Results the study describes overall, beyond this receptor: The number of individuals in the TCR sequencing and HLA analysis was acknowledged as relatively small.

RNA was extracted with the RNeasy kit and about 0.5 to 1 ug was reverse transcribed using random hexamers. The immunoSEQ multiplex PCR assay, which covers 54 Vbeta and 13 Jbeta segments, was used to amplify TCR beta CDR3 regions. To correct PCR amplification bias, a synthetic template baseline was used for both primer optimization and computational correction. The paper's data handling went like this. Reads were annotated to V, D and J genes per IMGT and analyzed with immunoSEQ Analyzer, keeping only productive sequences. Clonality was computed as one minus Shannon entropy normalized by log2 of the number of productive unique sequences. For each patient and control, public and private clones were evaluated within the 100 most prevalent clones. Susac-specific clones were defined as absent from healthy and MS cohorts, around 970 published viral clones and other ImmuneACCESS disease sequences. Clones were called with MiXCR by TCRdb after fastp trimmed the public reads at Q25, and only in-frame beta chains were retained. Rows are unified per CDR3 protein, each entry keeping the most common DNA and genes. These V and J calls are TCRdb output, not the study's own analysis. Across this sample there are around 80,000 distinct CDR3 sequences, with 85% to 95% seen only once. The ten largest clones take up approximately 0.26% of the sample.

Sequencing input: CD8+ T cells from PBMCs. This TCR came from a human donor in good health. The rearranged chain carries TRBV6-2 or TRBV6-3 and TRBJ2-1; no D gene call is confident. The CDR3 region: CASSYSGWNEQFF. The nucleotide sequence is TGTGCCAGCAGTTACTCCGGCTGGAATGAGCAGTTCTTC.